This TCR beta chain was identified in a study of shared clonotypes between healthy human individuals. Whole-study findings and limits: Clonotype sharing across donors was expected to vary with sequencing depth. Four donors showed sharing of approximately 5% of naive CD4 clonotypes.

There were no recent acute infections or vaccinations among the donors, who were healthy HIV-negative adults. The authors divided CD4+ cells into CD45RA+ naive and CD45RA-negative memory subsets. This clone was counted between two and nine times. The target antigen is unknown. The CDR3 runs to 16 residues. Trimming cost V 1 base and J 5 bases, with 15 bases left between them. CDR1 is LGHNA, CDR2 YNFKEQ, per germline. Sequencing used immunoSEQ multiplex PCR; TCRdb keeps in-frame clones, though not all of them. The sample carries around 2.5 million clones, 93% recorded once. The source material was naive CD4+ T cells from PBMCs. Subset: CD45RA+ positively selected. The sequence derives from a man aged 18 to 30 in good health. Some clones in this sample may be carry-over from other donors' samples. The rearrangement uses TRBV4-2 and TRBJ1-5; D perhaps matches TRBD1 (5 bases). CDR3 sequence reads: CASSQVSGKGHQPQHF. CDR3 sequence (DNA): TGTGCCAGCAGCCAAGTCTCCGGGAAGGGACATCAGCCCCAGCATTTT.